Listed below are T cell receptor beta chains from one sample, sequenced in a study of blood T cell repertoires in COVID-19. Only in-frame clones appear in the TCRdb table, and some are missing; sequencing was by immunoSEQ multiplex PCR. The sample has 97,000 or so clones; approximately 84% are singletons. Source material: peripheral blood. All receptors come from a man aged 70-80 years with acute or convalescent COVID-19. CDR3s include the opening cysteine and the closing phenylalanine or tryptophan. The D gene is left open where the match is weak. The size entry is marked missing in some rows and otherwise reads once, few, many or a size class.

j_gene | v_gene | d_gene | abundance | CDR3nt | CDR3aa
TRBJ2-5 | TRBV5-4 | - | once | TGTGCCAGCAGCGCGAAACTAGTGGAGGCAGAGACCCAGTACTTC | CASSAKLVEAETQYF
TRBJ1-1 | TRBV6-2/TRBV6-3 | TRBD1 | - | TGTGCCAGCAGTGATCCGGGACAGGGAGGAACTTTCTTT | CASSDPGQGGTFF
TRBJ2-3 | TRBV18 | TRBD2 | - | TGTGCCAGCTCACCTCCGGGACTAGCGGGAGTTGGTACGCAGTATTTT | CASSPPGLAGVGTQYF
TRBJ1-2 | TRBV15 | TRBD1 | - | TGTGCCACCAGCACCTCCCGGGGGGACAGGGGGCCTCCCCGCTATGGCTACACCTTC | CATSTSRGDRGPPRYGYTF
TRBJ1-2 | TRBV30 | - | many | TGTGCCTGGAGTAGAACGACAGGTCTCCATGGCTACACCTTC | CAWSRTTGLHGYTF
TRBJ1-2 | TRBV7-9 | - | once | TGTGCCAGCAGCTTTGGAACAGTCTATGGCTACACCTTC | CASSFGTVYGYTF
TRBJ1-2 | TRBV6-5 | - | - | TGTGCCACCACATTACAGCTGCTCTATGGCTACACCTTC | CATTLQLLYGYTF
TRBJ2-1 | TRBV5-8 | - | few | TGTGCCAGCAATATGGGGCGGAGCTCCTACAATGAGCAGTTCTTC | CASNMGRSSYNEQFF
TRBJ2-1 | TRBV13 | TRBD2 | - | TGTGCCAGCAGCCGAAGGACTAGATTTGACAATGAGCAGTTCTTC | CASSRRTRFDNEQFF
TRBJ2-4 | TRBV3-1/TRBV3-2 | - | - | TGTGCCAGCAGCCAAGACAGGGATAGCATTCAGTACTTC | CASSQDRDSIQYF
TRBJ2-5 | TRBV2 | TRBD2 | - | TGTGCCAGTCAACCGGGACTAGCGGGGGGGCGTCGGGAGACCCAGTACTTC | CASQPGLAGGRRETQYF
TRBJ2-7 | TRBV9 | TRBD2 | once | TGTGCCAGCAGCGAATCAGGACTAGCGGGGCTTTACGAGCAGTACTTC | CASSESGLAGLYEQYF
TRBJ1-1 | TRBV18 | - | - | TGTGCCAGCTCACCACCGGGGGGGTCAGTCTGGAACACTGAAGCTTTCTTT | CASSPPGGSVWNTEAFF
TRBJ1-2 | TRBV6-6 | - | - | TGTGCCAGCGCGGGGGCTAACTATGGCTACACCTTC | CASAGANYGYTF
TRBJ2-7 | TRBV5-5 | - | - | TGTGCCAGCAGCTTGCAGGGGGGATTCTACGAGCAGTACTTC | CASSLQGGFYEQYF
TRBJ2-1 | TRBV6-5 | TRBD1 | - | TGTGCCAGCAGTTCCTGGACAGGGGGAAGCAATGAGCAGTTCTTC | CASSSWTGGSNEQFF
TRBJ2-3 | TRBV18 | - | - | TGTGCCAGCTCACCCCTCCTCACAGATACGCAGTATTTT | CASSPLLTDTQYF
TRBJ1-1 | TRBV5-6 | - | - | TGTGCCAGCAGCTTGTGGAGGGCCCGTGGCTCTGAAGCTTTCTTT | CASSLWRARGSEAFF
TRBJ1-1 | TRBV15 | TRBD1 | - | TGTGCCACCAGCAGTAGGGACAGTGAAGCTTTCTTT | CATSSRDSEAFF
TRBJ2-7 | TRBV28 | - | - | TGTGCCAGCAGCCGCCGGTACGAGCAGTACTTC | CASSRRYEQYF
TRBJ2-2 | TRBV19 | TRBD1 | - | TGTGCCAGTAGGCTGACAGGGGGCACCGGGGAGCTGTTTTTT | CASRLTGGTGELFF
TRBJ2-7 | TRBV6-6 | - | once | TGTGCCAGCGTCCAGGCGAGCACGGCCTACGAGCAGTACTTC | CASVQASTAYEQYF
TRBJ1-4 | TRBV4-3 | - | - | TGCGCCAGCAGCCAAGACTCAACCCCGAAGACCCGGGGGGTGTTTTTT | CASSQDSTPKTRGVFF
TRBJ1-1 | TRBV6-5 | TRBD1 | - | TGTGCCAGCAGGGCGACAGGGGCCACTGAAGCTTTCTTT | CASRATGATEAFF
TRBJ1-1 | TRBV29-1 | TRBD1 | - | TGCAGCGTCGAGACAGGGGGCGAAGTTGAAGCTTTCTTT | CSVETGGEVEAFF
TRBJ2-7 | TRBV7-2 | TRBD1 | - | TGTGCCAGCAGCTCCTCCCCTGGACAGGGGGCGAGGGAGCAGTACTTC | CASSSSPGQGAREQYF
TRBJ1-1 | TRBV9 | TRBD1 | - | TGTGCCAGCAGCGTAGTAACAGGGGCTGAAGCTTTCTTT | CASSVVTGAEAFF
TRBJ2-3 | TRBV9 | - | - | TGTGCCAGCAGCGTAGAGAGTAGCGGAAGAACAGATACGCAGTATTTT | CASSVESSGRTDTQYF
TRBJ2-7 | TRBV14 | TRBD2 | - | TGTGCCAGCAGCCAAACTCCTCGGACTAGCGGGAGGGCCCTGTCCTACGAGCAGTACTTC | CASSQTPRTSGRALSYEQYF
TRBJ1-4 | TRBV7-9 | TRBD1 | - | TGTGCCAGCAGCGTGCAGGGGGCAGCTAATGAAAAACTGTTTTTT | CASSVQGAANEKLFF
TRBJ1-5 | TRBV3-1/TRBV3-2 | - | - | TGTGCCAGCAGCCATGGGGGGGACTATCAGCCCCAGCATTTT | CASSHGGDYQPQHF
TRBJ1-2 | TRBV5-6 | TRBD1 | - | TGTGCCAGCAGCCGGGTCCCGGGACAGGGGAACTATGGCTACACCTTC | CASSRVPGQGNYGYTF
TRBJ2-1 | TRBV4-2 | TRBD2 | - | TGTGCCAGCAGCGGATCCTGGACTAGCGGGAACTACAATGAGCAGTTCTTC | CASSGSWTSGNYNEQFF
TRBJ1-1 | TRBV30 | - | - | TGTGCCTGGAGTGGAAGGGAGGGGGTATTTACTGAAGCTTTCTTT | CAWSGREGVFTEAFF
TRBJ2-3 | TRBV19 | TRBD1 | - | TGTGCCAGTAGTACCCTAAAATTTGACAGGGGTAGTACAGATACGCAGTATTTT | CASSTLKFDRGSTDTQYF
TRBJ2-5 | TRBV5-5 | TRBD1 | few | TGTGCCAGCACGTCCGGGACAGGGAAAGAGACCCAGTACTTC | CASTSGTGKETQYF
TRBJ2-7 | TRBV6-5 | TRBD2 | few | TGTGCCAGCAGCCGAAGCGGGGGCATAGGATACGAGCAGTACTTC | CASSRSGGIGYEQYF
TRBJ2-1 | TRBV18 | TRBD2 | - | TGTGCCAGCTCACCACCCTTTAGCGGGGGCACGAGGGAGCAGTTCTTC | CASSPPFSGGTREQFF
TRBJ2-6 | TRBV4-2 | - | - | TGTGCCAGCAGCTACCGGGATTCCGGGGCCAACGTCCTGACTTTC | CASSYRDSGANVLTF
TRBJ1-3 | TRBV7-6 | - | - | TGTGCCAGCAGCTTAGTTTTGGGGAGCGGAAACACCATATATTTT | CASSLVLGSGNTIYF
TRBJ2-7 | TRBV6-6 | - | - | TGTGCCAGCAGTAGGCCTGCTGGGGCGGGGAGCTACGAGCAGTACTTC | CASSRPAGAGSYEQYF
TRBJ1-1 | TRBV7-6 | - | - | TGTGCCAGCAGCGAAGAGCCGGGATCGACCACTGAAGCTTTCTTT | CASSEEPGSTTEAFF
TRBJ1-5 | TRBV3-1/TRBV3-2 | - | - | TGTGCCAGCAGCCGCGCGGGGAATCAGCCCCAGCATTTT | CASSRAGNQPQHF
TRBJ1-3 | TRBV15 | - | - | TGTGCCACCAGCAGAATACACGGACAGCCCCCTGGAAACACCATATATTTT | CATSRIHGQPPGNTIYF
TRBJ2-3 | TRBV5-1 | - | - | TGCGCCAGCAGCTTGAATCAGGGCACAGATACGCAGTATTTT | CASSLNQGTDTQYF
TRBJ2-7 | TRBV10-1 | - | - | TGCGCCAGCAGTTCTCCCGGACAGACCTACGAGCAGTACTTC | CASSSPGQTYEQYF
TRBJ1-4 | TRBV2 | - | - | TGTGCCAGCAGTGAAAATCTGGGGGCAGATGAAAAACTGTTTTTT | CASSENLGADEKLFF
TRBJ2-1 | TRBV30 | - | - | TGTGCCTGGAGGTCTTTCGACTCGGAGCATAACAATGAGCAGTTCTTC | CAWRSFDSEHNNEQFF
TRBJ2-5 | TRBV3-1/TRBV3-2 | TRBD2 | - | TGTGCCAGCAGCCAAGATAAAGTAGCGGGAGGGCCTACAGAGACCCAGTACTTC | CASSQDKVAGGPTETQYF
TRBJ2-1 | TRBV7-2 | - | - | TGTGCCAGCAGCTCTCATTCGGGGAACTACAATGAGCAGTTCTTC | CASSSHSGNYNEQFF
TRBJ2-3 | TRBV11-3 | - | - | TGTGCCAGCAGCTTAGGGCAGGATACGCAGTATTTT | CASSLGQDTQYF
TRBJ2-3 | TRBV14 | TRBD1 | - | TGTGCCAGCAGCCCCCGGACAGGGGCGACCACAGATACGCAGTATTTT | CASSPRTGATTDTQYF
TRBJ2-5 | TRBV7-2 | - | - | TGTGCCAGCAGCTTCTCTTACAGGGAAGAGACCCAGTACTTC | CASSFSYREETQYF
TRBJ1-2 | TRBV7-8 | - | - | TGTGCCAGCAGCTTTGCCCAGGACTATGGCTACACCTTC | CASSFAQDYGYTF
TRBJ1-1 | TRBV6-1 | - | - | TGTGCCAGCAGTGATCGGGCGACAGCGAACACTGAAGCTTTCTTT | CASSDRATANTEAFF
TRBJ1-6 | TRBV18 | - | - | TGTGCCAGCTCACGAAGGGGAACAGTAGGGTCACCCCTCCACTTT | CASSRRGTVGSPLHF
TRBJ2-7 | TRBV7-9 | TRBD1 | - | TGTGCCAGCAGCTTAGTCGGGGACAGGGGAAGACACGAGCAGTACTTC | CASSLVGDRGRHEQYF